A selection of T cell receptor beta chains follows, all from one sample in a study of OX40 agonist ivuxolimab in advanced cancers. Libraries were prepared by immunoSEQ multiplex PCR; TCRdb keeps only in-frame clonotypes and omits some of them. In the table there are tens of thousands of clones, roughly 85% of which are singletons. The sequencing here drew on CD4+ or CD8+ T cells sorted from blood, taken in a trial of the OX40 agonist ivuxolimab. The receptors stem from an adult with an advanced solid tumor such as melanoma, head and neck, liver or kidney cancer. Both conserved end residues are part of each CDR3. D genes are given only for firm matches. A row's size may be missing; if present it is once, few, many or a size class.

TRBJ1-2	NA	TRBV19	NA	CASSTLRGLNYGYTF	TGTGCCAGTAGTACCCTCCGGGGGCTAAACTATGGCTACACCTTC
TRBJ2-2	NA	TRBV28	NA	CASSLPPNTGELFF	TGTGCCAGCAGTTTGCCCCCGAACACCGGGGAGCTGTTTTTT
TRBJ1-1	NA	TRBV18	NA	CASSPVGDTEAFF	TGTGCCAGCTCACCAGTAGGAGACACTGAAGCTTTCTTT
TRBJ2-7	NA	TRBV19	TRBD1	CASSRKQGANYEQYF	TGTGCCAGTAGCCGAAAGCAGGGGGCCAACTACGAGCAGTACTTC
TRBJ1-2	NA	TRBV6-1	NA	CASSEGKRYGYTF	TGTGCCAGCAGTGAAGGGAAACGCTATGGCTACACCTTC
TRBJ2-7	NA	TRBV18	NA	CASSPPTGTYEQYF	TGTGCCAGCTCACCACCAACAGGAACCTACGAGCAGTACTTC
TRBJ2-6	NA	TRBV6-5	NA	CASTPYGSGANVLTF	TGTGCCAGCACCCCGTATGGCTCTGGGGCCAACGTCCTGACTTTC
TRBJ2-7	few	TRBV11-3	NA	CASSLAGDTSYEQYF	TGTGCCAGCAGCTTAGCCGGGGACACGTCCTACGAGCAGTACTTC
TRBJ2-6	NA	TRBV9	TRBD1	CASSVVAGGAGANVLTF	TGTGCCAGCAGCGTAGTGGCAGGGGGCGCTGGGGCCAACGTCCTGACTTTC
TRBJ2-3	NA	TRBV11-3	NA	CASSPSTDTQYF	TGTGCCAGCAGCCCGAGCACAGATACGCAGTATTTT
TRBJ2-5	NA	TRBV13	NA	CASSPPGNGAPFVGETQYF	TGTGCCAGCAGTCCGCCCGGGAACGGGGCCCCCTTTGTGGGAGAGACCCAGTACTTC
TRBJ1-1	few	TRBV18	NA	CASSLGLNTEAFF	TGTGCCAGCTCACTAGGGTTGAACACTGAAGCTTTCTTT
TRBJ1-5	NA	TRBV6-6	TRBD1	CASSSTGAGNQPQHF	TGTGCCAGCAGTTCAACAGGGGCGGGCAATCAGCCCCAGCATTTT
TRBJ1-5	NA	TRBV18	NA	CASSSDSNQPQHF	TGTGCCAGCTCATCAGATAGCAATCAGCCCCAGCATTTT
TRBJ2-7	NA	TRBV19	TRBD1	CASSSRTGYEQYF	TGTGCCAGTAGTTCGCGGACAGGGTACGAGCAGTACTTC
TRBJ1-5	NA	TRBV4-3	NA	CASSQAHRESNQPQHF	TGCGCCAGCAGCCAAGCCCACAGGGAGAGCAATCAGCCCCAGCATTTT
TRBJ1-1	NA	TRBV29-1	NA	CSVVPGDTEAFF	TGCAGCGTTGTCCCCGGAGACACTGAAGCTTTCTTT
TRBJ1-4	NA	TRBV7-2	NA	CASSPSRQGTYEKLFF	TGTGCCAGCAGCCCGTCACGGCAGGGTACATATGAAAAACTGTTTTTT
TRBJ2-1	NA	TRBV7-8	NA	CVSSFFRGITYNEQFF	TGTGTCAGCAGCTTTTTCCGAGGGATTACCTACAATGAGCAGTTCTTC
TRBJ2-3	NA	TRBV5-6	NA	CASSPGTRAQYF	TGTGCCAGCAGCCCAGGCACGAGGGCGCAGTATTTT
TRBJ2-2	NA	TRBV30	NA	CARTTSTGELFF	TGTGCCCGAACCACTAGTACCGGGGAGCTGTTTTTT
TRBJ1-1	NA	TRBV5-1	NA	CASTWSGDGRTEAFF	TGCGCCAGCACATGGTCAGGGGACGGTCGTACTGAAGCTTTCTTT
TRBJ1-2	NA	TRBV11-1	NA	CASSFGSSNYGYTF	TGTGCCAGCAGCTTTGGGTCCTCCAACTATGGCTACACCTTC
TRBJ2-2	NA	TRBV30	TRBD1	CAWSSWAGGTGELFF	TGTGCCTGGAGTTCGTGGGCAGGGGGCACCGGGGAGCTGTTTTTT
TRBJ1-5	NA	TRBV7-2	TRBD1	CASSLQGRDSQHF	TGTGCCAGCAGCTTACAGGGCAGGGACAGCCAGCATTTT
TRBJ2-3	few	TRBV5-1	TRBD1	CASSLAQGATDTQYF	TGCGCCAGCAGCTTGGCCCAGGGGGCAACAGATACGCAGTATTTT
TRBJ1-1	once	TRBV7-3	NA	CASSSRAGTNTEAFF	TGTGCCAGCAGCTCCCGGGCAGGGACCAACACTGAAGCTTTCTTT
TRBJ2-1	NA	TRBV5-1	TRBD1	CASRDPRGPYNEQFF	TGCGCCAGCAGAGACCCCAGGGGGCCATACAATGAGCAGTTCTTC
TRBJ2-3	NA	TRBV7-2	TRBD2	CASSFSGNTDTQYF	TGTGCCAGCAGCTTTAGCGGGAACACAGATACGCAGTATTTT
TRBJ2-7	once	TRBV7-9	NA	CASSLVSGRTYEQYF	TGTGCCAGCAGCTTAGTTTCTGGGAGAACCTACGAGCAGTACTTC
TRBJ1-2	NA	TRBV10-2	NA	CASRDKYGYTF	TGCGCCAGCAGGGACAAATATGGCTACACCTTC
TRBJ2-7	once	TRBV6-5	TRBD1	CASSRDSTYEQYF	TGTGCCAGCAGTCGGGACAGCACCTACGAGCAGTACTTC
TRBJ2-7	NA	TRBV5-1	NA	CASSSWGVQSNEQYF	TGCGCCAGCAGCTCCTGGGGGGTACAGTCCAACGAGCAGTACTTC
TRBJ2-3	NA	TRBV5-1	NA	CASTWGRGRLTDTQYF	TGCGCCAGCACATGGGGCAGGGGGAGGCTCACAGATACGCAGTATTTT
TRBJ2-4	once	TRBV2	TRBD1	CASGGDRAAKNIQYF	TGTGCCAGCGGTGGAGACAGGGCAGCCAAAAACATTCAGTACTTC
TRBJ2-5	NA	TRBV7-2	TRBD2	CASTPLAGVVEAQYF	TGTGCCAGCACCCCTCTAGCGGGGGTTGTAGAGGCCCAGTACTTC
TRBJ2-7	NA	TRBV7-9	TRBD1	CASSYRGPKSYEQYF	TGTGCCAGCAGCTATAGGGGGCCTAAATCCTACGAGCAGTACTTC
TRBJ2-3	NA	TRBV6-5	NA	CASRGPGSDTQYF	TGTGCCAGCCGTGGACCCGGGTCAGATACGCAGTATTTT
TRBJ2-3	NA	TRBV2	NA	CASSEMRGGSGTDTQYF	TGTGCCAGCAGTGAAATGAGGGGGGGCTCGGGCACAGATACGCAGTATTTT
TRBJ1-6	few	TRBV7-2	NA	CASSLGIVSPLHF	TGTGCCAGCAGCTTAGGAATCGTCTCACCCCTCCACTTT
TRBJ2-1	once	TRBV2	NA	CASSDRSFSYNEQFF	TGTGCCAGCAGTGACAGGTCTTTTAGTTACAATGAGCAGTTCTTC
TRBJ1-2	NA	TRBV9	TRBD1	CASSSRTGAGGYTF	TGTGCCAGCAGCTCGAGGACAGGGGCAGGTGGCTACACCTTC
TRBJ2-7	NA	TRBV6-5	NA	CASRRSAVSYEQYF	TGTGCCAGCCGCCGTTCGGCCGTAAGCTACGAGCAGTACTTC
TRBJ2-7	NA	TRBV7-2	TRBD1	CASSRPGTGGPFSYEQYF	TGTGCCAGCTCCCGTCCCGGGACAGGGGGCCCTTTCTCCTACGAGCAGTACTTC
TRBJ1-3	NA	TRBV6-6	NA	CASSYFHATSGNTIYF	TGTGCCAGCAGTTACTTTCACGCAACCTCTGGAAACACCATATATTTT
TRBJ2-1	NA	TRBV18	TRBD1	CASSSGTGSYYNEQFF	TGTGCCAGCTCATCAGGGACAGGGTCCTACTACAATGAGCAGTTCTTC
TRBJ1-5	NA	TRBV6-5	NA	CASSYSAGSTPQHF	TGTGCCAGCAGTTACTCAGCAGGGTCTACGCCCCAGCATTTT
TRBJ1-4	NA	TRBV30	NA	CAWRVGTTPEGGKLFF	TGTGCCTGGAGGGTCGGTACGACCCCAGAGGGGGGAAAACTGTTTTTT
TRBJ1-3	NA	TRBV7-8	NA	CASSLALREGAGGNTIYF	TGTGCCAGCAGCTTAGCGCTTCGCGAGGGCGCTGGAGGAAACACCATATATTTT
TRBJ1-1	NA	TRBV6-5	TRBD1	CATHRGTNTEAFF	TGTGCCACGCACAGGGGTACGAACACTGAAGCTTTCTTT
TRBJ1-2	NA	TRBV9	TRBD1	CASSQGSPGQPNYGYTF	TGTGCCAGCAGCCAAGGATCCCCGGGACAGCCTAACTATGGCTACACCTTC
TRBJ2-7	once	TRBV27	NA	CASSLLGGLTNYEQYF	TGTGCCAGCAGTTTATTGGGGGGTTTGACCAACTACGAGCAGTACTTC
TRBJ1-4	NA	TRBV7-2	NA	CASSAQGRHLGGRREKLFF	TGTGCCAGCAGCGCCCAGGGACGGCATCTCGGTGGGAGGAGAGAAAAACTGTTTTTT
TRBJ1-1	few	TRBV7-9	NA	CASSQPGNTEAFF	TGTGCCAGCAGCCAACCAGGGAACACTGAAGCTTTCTTT
TRBJ2-7	NA	TRBV9	TRBD2	CASSVGVSGGAIPYEQYF	TGTGCCAGCAGCGTAGGTGTTAGCGGGGGGGCGATTCCCTACGAGCAGTACTTC